This TCR beta chain was retrieved from a study of cytomegalovirus exposure and HLA in healthy donors. 13 Jbeta primers and 60 Vbeta primers were used for the PCR. Produced via immunoSEQ multiplex PCR; TCRdb's table is partial and in-frame only. The table includes about 160,000 clones, 78% detected once. This CDR3 is 13 amino acids long. Germline values: CDR1 SGHRS, CDR2 YFSETQ. Trimming removed 2 bases from V and 5 bases from J, with 10 bases in between. The sample comprised PBMCs. The TCR originated in a woman in her 40s in good health and CMV-seronegative. V is TRBV5-1 and J is TRBJ1-1, with D uncertain. The CDR3, as DNA: TGCGCCAGCAGCTTTAATCGGGAAACTGAAGCTTTCTTT. Its protein is CASSFNRETEAFF.